The T cell receptor (beta chain) under discussion was sequenced for a study of somatic mutations in cytotoxic T cells in rheumatoid arthritis. Germline V gives CDR1 MGHDK, CDR2 SYGVNS. Trimming left V 6 bases short and J 8 bases short, with 8 bases between. The CDR3 is 11 amino acids. Positively selected by magnetic beads, CD4+ and CD8+ cells were purity-checked by flow cytometry. The data were produced by immunoSEQ multiplex PCR, yet TCRdb's version contains in-frame clones alone and is incomplete. The sample yields some 25,000 clones, 82% seen once. Remarks on this clone: Its antigen remains unknown.

Study results and limitations: A significant difference in CD8+ T-cell clonality was not found between rheumatoid arthritis patients and age-matched healthy controls. A single CD8+ clone exceeded 20% of CD8+ cells in about an eighth of the roughly 65 patients.

Sequenced: CD8+ T cells sorted from blood. The sequence was obtained from a man aged 50 to 59 in good health. The chain joins TRBV25-1 to TRBJ2-1; D perhaps matches TRBD2 (5 bases). CDR3: CASSPGYEQFF. Here the CDR3 DNA reads TGTGCCAGCAGCCCGGGATATGAGCAGTTCTTC.